The rows below give T cell receptor beta chains drawn from one sample of a study of neurological immune-mediated disorders. TCRdb processed the 5' RACE reads anew with MiXCR; each CDR3 protein has one entry. Of about 31,000 distinct CDR3 sequences in the sample, approximately 16% were seen once. The sequenced material came from CD4+ T cells from blood. The receptor set was obtained from a female donor with HTLV-1-associated myelopathy (HAM/TSP). CDR3s include the opening cysteine and the closing phenylalanine or tryptophan. The order of the fields is D gene, V gene, J gene, clone size, CDR3 protein, CDR3 DNA. D genes are given only for firm matches. The listing skips clone size in some rows; elsewhere it reads once, few, many or a size class.

D: .; V: TRBV7-2; J: TRBJ2-5; size: many; CDR3: CASSLLAGYQETQYF; DNA: TGTGCCAGCAGCTTATTGGCGGGATACCAAGAGACCCAGTACTTC
D: TRBD1; V: TRBV11-2; J: TRBJ2-7; size: many; CDR3: CASSFGRGYEQYF; DNA: TGTGCCAGCAGCTTCGGCAGGGGGTACGAGCAGTACTTC
D: TRBD2; V: TRBV7-2; J: TRBJ2-3; size: many; CDR3: CASSRGGGLNTDTQYF; DNA: TGTGCCAGCAGCCGGGGCGGGGGACTTAACACAGATACGCAGTATTTT
D: .; V: TRBV20-1; J: TRBJ2-1; size: few; CDR3: CSASGQIRNEQFF; DNA: TGCAGTGCTAGTGGGCAGATTAGGAATGAGCAGTTCTTC
D: TRBD1; V: TRBV5-1; J: TRBJ1-1; size: many; CDR3: CASSSQGHRDTEAFF; DNA: TGCGCCAGCAGCTCACAGGGGCATCGGGACACTGAAGCTTTCTTT
D: .; V: TRBV20-1; J: TRBJ1-1; size: .; CDR3: CSALPFSGRRTEAFF; DNA: TGCAGTGCTCTCCCCTTCTCGGGGCGCCGCACTGAAGCTTTCTTT
D: .; V: TRBV7-2; J: TRBJ2-7; size: many; CDR3: CASSLRGSDEQYF; DNA: TGTGCCAGCAGCTTAAGGGGTTCGGACGAGCAGTACTTC
D: .; V: TRBV3-1; J: TRBJ1-1; size: many; CDR3: CASSQSTNAAFF; DNA: TGTGCCAGCAGCCAAAGCACCAACGCAGCTTTCTTT
D: .; V: TRBV7-9; J: TRBJ2-5; size: many; CDR3: CASSKKRGTRTYQETQYF; DNA: TGTGCCAGCAGCAAAAAACGTGGGACACGGACGTACCAAGAGACCCAGTACTTC
D: .; V: TRBV20-1; J: TRBJ1-5; size: many; CDR3: CSARSSDQPQHF; DNA: TGCAGTGCTAGGTCCTCGGATCAGCCCCAGCATTTT
D: .; V: TRBV6-5; J: TRBJ1-1; size: .; CDR3: CASSFNRDTEAFF; DNA: TGTGCCAGCAGTTTCAACAGGGACACTGAAGCTTTCTTT
D: .; V: TRBV13; J: TRBJ2-7; size: many; CDR3: CASSLRSYEQYF; DNA: TGTGCCAGCAGCTTACGGTCCTACGAGCAGTACTTC
D: .; V: TRBV6-6; J: TRBJ1-5; size: once; CDR3: CASSYGDGNQPQHF; DNA: TGTGCCAGCAGTTACGGCGACGGTAATCAGCCCCAGCATTTT
D: .; V: TRBV4-2; J: TRBJ2-3; size: many; CDR3: CASSSSGQDTDTQYF; DNA: TGTGCCAGCAGCTCTTCGGGACAAGATACAGATACGCAGTATTTT
D: TRBD1; V: TRBV7-2; J: TRBJ1-2; size: many; CDR3: CASSIWTGRMGDGYTF; DNA: TGTGCCAGCAGCATATGGACAGGCCGGATGGGGGATGGCTACACCTTC
D: .; V: TRBV12-3/TRBV12-4; J: TRBJ2-1; size: many; CDR3: CASTQGASGDNEQFF; DNA: TGTGCCAGCACCCAGGGGGCTAGCGGAGATAATGAGCAGTTCTTC
D: TRBD1; V: TRBV7-2; J: TRBJ2-1; size: many; CDR3: CASSLAGGVEQFF; DNA: TGTGCCAGCAGCTTAGCAGGGGGCGTTGAGCAGTTCTTC
D: .; V: TRBV25-1; J: TRBJ2-5; size: many; CDR3: CASSEVGTLVTQYF; DNA: TGTGCCAGCAGTGAAGTTGGGACACTGGTGACCCAGTACTTC
D: .; V: TRBV20-1; J: TRBJ2-3; size: .; CDR3: CSASSGSRSYF; DNA: TGCAGTGCTTCGTCCGGGAGTCGGTCGTATTTT
D: .; V: TRBV15; J: TRBJ1-5; size: many; CDR3: CATSVSTGDQPQHF; DNA: TGTGCCACCAGCGTATCGACGGGGGATCAGCCCCAGCATTTT
D: .; V: TRBV20-1; J: TRBJ2-3; size: many; CDR3: CSARLSTDTQYF; DNA: TGCAGTGCTAGACTTAGCACAGATACGCAGTATTTT
D: .; V: TRBV11-1; J: TRBJ1-6; size: many; CDR3: CASSPAVRTNSPLHF; DNA: TGTGCCAGCAGCCCCGCGGTGCGGACCAATTCACCCCTCCACTTT
D: .; V: TRBV10-3; J: TRBJ2-7; size: many; CDR3: CAISESMTGRKQYF; DNA: TGTGCCATCAGTGAGTCAATGACAGGGAGGAAGCAGTACTTC
D: .; V: TRBV4-2; J: TRBJ1-5; size: many; CDR3: CASSQDRRPRSNQPQHF; DNA: TGTGCCAGCAGCCAAGATCGACGGCCCCGTAGCAATCAGCCCCAGCATTTT
D: TRBD2; V: TRBV11-2; J: TRBJ2-5; size: many; CDR3: CAITLGCSGNRETQYF; DNA: TGTGCCATCACTCTCGGGTGTAGCGGGAATCGGGAGACCCAGTACTTC
D: .; V: TRBV20-1; J: TRBJ2-3; size: many; CDR3: CSARPHTFTFTDTQYF; DNA: TGCAGTGCTAGACCCCACACCTTCACATTCACAGATACGCAGTATTTT
D: TRBD1; V: TRBV5-1; J: TRBJ2-5; size: many; CDR3: CASHRGIGETQYF; DNA: TGCGCCAGCCACAGGGGGATTGGAGAGACCCAGTACTTC
D: .; V: TRBV15; J: TRBJ1-4; size: .; CDR3: CATSRDLGRTNEKLFF; DNA: TGTGCCACCAGCAGAGATCTCGGACGGACTAATGAAAAACTGTTTTTT
D: .; V: TRBV7-9; J: TRBJ2-3; size: many; CDR3: CASSVRGDTQYF; DNA: TGTGCCAGCAGCGTCAGGGGAGATACGCAGTATTTT
D: TRBD2; V: TRBV3-1; J: TRBJ2-7; size: many; CDR3: CAKKEISGRRAEQYF; DNA: TGTGCCAAGAAGGAGATTAGCGGGAGGCGGGCCGAGCAGTACTTC
D: .; V: TRBV7-8; J: TRBJ2-3; size: .; CDR3: CASSLGTSTDTQYF; DNA: TGTGCCAGCAGCCTCGGGACTTCCACAGATACGCAGTATTTT
D: .; V: TRBV12-3/TRBV12-4; J: TRBJ2-1; size: many; CDR3: CASSQTGSSGEQFF; DNA: TGTGCCAGCAGCCAAACAGGTAGTTCGGGCGAGCAGTTCTTC
D: TRBD1; V: TRBV14; J: TRBJ2-5; size: many; CDR3: CASSQEYGQVKYQETQYF; DNA: TGTGCCAGCAGCCAAGAGTATGGACAGGTTAAGTACCAAGAGACCCAGTACTTC
D: TRBD1; V: TRBV20-1; J: TRBJ1-2; size: medium-sized; CDR3: CSARVVGQGYGYTF; DNA: TGCAGTGCTAGAGTTGTAGGACAGGGCTATGGCTACACCTTC
D: TRBD1; V: TRBV12-3/TRBV12-4; J: TRBJ2-2; size: many; CDR3: CASTPGQGGPPELFF; DNA: TGTGCCAGCACCCCGGGACAGGGGGGCCCCCCTGAGCTGTTTTTT
D: TRBD2; V: TRBV20-1; J: TRBJ2-7; size: many; CDR3: CSAQGLAGSYEQYF; DNA: TGCAGTGCTCAAGGACTAGCGGGATCCTACGAGCAGTACTTC
D: TRBD2; V: TRBV24-1; J: TRBJ2-3; size: .; CDR3: CATSNKLAGADTDTQYF; DNA: TGTGCCACCAGTAACAAACTAGCGGGAGCAGATACAGATACGCAGTATTTT
D: TRBD2; V: TRBV14; J: TRBJ2-3; size: few; CDR3: CASSSRTSAWSTDTQYF; DNA: TGTGCCAGCAGCTCCCGGACTAGCGCCTGGAGCACAGATACGCAGTATTTT
D: .; V: TRBV6-6; J: TRBJ2-5; size: many; CDR3: CASSYSGGGGATQYF; DNA: TGTGCCAGCAGTTACTCAGGGGGGGGAGGGGCGACCCAGTACTTC
D: TRBD1; V: TRBV15; J: TRBJ2-5; size: many; CDR3: CATSRTRDRGETQYF; DNA: TGTGCCACCAGCAGAACCCGGGACAGAGGAGAGACCCAGTACTTC
D: TRBD1; V: TRBV4-1; J: TRBJ1-4; size: many; CDR3: CASSPGTELTSREKLFF; DNA: TGCGCCAGCAGCCCAGGGACAGAACTTACCTCGAGGGAGAAACTGTTTTTT
D: .; V: TRBV6-6; J: TRBJ2-7; size: many; CDR3: CASSYWGVEQYF; DNA: TGTGCCAGCAGTTACTGGGGAGTCGAGCAGTACTTC
D: .; V: TRBV7-9; J: TRBJ2-5; size: many; CDR3: CASSLFLGETQYF; DNA: TGTGCCAGCAGCTTATTTCTGGGGGAGACCCAGTACTTC
D: TRBD2; V: TRBV4-1; J: TRBJ2-5; size: few; CDR3: CASSHLSGGGQETQYF; DNA: TGCGCCAGCAGCCACCTTAGCGGGGGGGGCCAAGAGACCCAGTACTTC
D: .; V: TRBV3-1; J: TRBJ2-1; size: .; CDR3: CASSQEVVTNNEQFF; DNA: TGTGCCAGCAGCCAAGAGGTAGTGACTAACAATGAGCAGTTCTTC
D: .; V: TRBV7-3; J: TRBJ2-2; size: many; CDR3: CASRGPGTGELFF; DNA: TGTGCCAGCCGGGGCCCGGGCACCGGGGAGCTGTTTTTT
D: .; V: TRBV5-1; J: TRBJ2-2; size: many; CDR3: CASSLVPAANTGELFF; DNA: TGCGCCAGCAGCTTGGTACCGGCGGCGAACACCGGGGAGCTGTTTTTT
D: TRBD1; V: TRBV20-1; J: TRBJ2-5; size: .; CDR3: CSGTQGVGETQYF; DNA: TGCAGTGGCACACAGGGGGTAGGGGAGACCCAGTACTTC
D: .; V: TRBV25-1; J: TRBJ2-3; size: many; CDR3: CASSEPPTDTQYF; DNA: TGTGCCAGCAGTGAACCGCCCACAGATACGCAGTATTTT
D: .; V: TRBV5-1; J: TRBJ2-1; size: many; CDR3: CASSVTGGGGDEQFF; DNA: TGCGCCAGCAGCGTGACAGGGGGCGGGGGGGATGAGCAGTTCTTC
D: .; V: TRBV29-1; J: TRBJ2-6; size: many; CDR3: CSVALWAGANVLTF; DNA: TGCAGCGTTGCCCTCTGGGCAGGGGCCAACGTCCTGACTTTC
D: TRBD1; V: TRBV20-1; J: TRBJ1-6; size: many; CDR3: CSARRQGGHNSPLHF; DNA: TGCAGTGCTAGGCGACAGGGGGGACATAATTCACCCCTCCACTTT
D: TRBD2; V: TRBV6-6; J: TRBJ2-7; size: many; CDR3: CASSRLAGAYEQYF; DNA: TGTGCCAGCAGTCGACTAGCGGGAGCCTACGAGCAGTACTTC
D: TRBD2; V: TRBV20-1; J: TRBJ2-1; size: many; CDR3: CSARDFETSGNPVYNEQFF; DNA: TGCAGTGCTAGAGATTTCGAGACTAGCGGAAACCCCGTATACAATGAGCAGTTCTTC
D: TRBD2; V: TRBV4-3; J: TRBJ2-3; size: many; CDR3: CASSQDSVSAGGLDTQYF; DNA: TGCGCCAGCAGCCAAGATTCGGTTTCAGCGGGGGGCCTAGATACGCAGTATTTT